This T cell receptor beta chain was sequenced in a study of CXCR3-negative and CXCR3-positive naive CD8 T cells. Study conclusions and caveats: CXCR3-positive naive cells carried more hydrophobic TRB CDR3s than CXCR3-negative ones.

Researchers prepared the TRB cDNA libraries using 5' RACE with UMI labels. TCRdb reanalyzed the 5' RACE reads and collapses them to one entry per CDR3 protein, without DNA. The sample has under 150,000 distinct CDR3 sequences. To note about this clonotype: Its antigen is unidentified.

This clonotype originated in a human donor in good health. Some clones in this sample may be carry-over from other donors' samples. Input material: naive CXCR3+ CD8+ T cells from blood. Stated subset: CD45RO-CCR7+CD27+CD95- naive CD8+ T cells expressing CXCR3 (TNR3+).

CDR3 sequence reads: CASSHGGGREETQYF. The rearrangement uses TRBV9 and TRBJ2-5; as DNA is missing, the TRBD1 call by TCRdb cannot be tested. The germline CDR1 and CDR2 sequences are SGDLS and YYNGEE. The CDR3 spans 15 residues.